A selection of T cell receptor beta chains follows, all from one sample in a study of T cells in Graves' hyperthyroidism and ophthalmopathy. One entry per CDR3 protein, called by TCRdb with MiXCR from the multiplex PCR reads. The sample yields about 150,000 distinct CDR3 sequences, roughly a fifth seen once. The sequencing sample was made of blood. The source of these receptors is a woman between 45 and 65 years old with Graves' hyperthyroidism that later progressed to Graves' ophthalmopathy. CDR3s leave out the opening cysteine and the closing phenylalanine or tryptophan.

j_gene,v_gene,CDR3aa
TRBJ2-3,TRBV19,ASSMGWTGGFTDTQY
TRBJ2-1,TRBV5-5,ASSLEGSGRVHEQF
TRBJ1-4,TRBV5-1,ASSDNRGAGEKLF
TRBJ2-2,TRBV5-8,ASSLDVRQGNTGELF
TRBJ2-6,TRBV18,ASSPSGTGISGANVLT
TRBJ2-1,TRBV3-1,ASSQLGLAGRPF
TRBJ1-5,TRBV5-5,ASNPGLPTHPQH
TRBJ1-2,TRBV6-1,ASIRKGQFPGHYGYT
TRBJ2-2,TRBV20-1,SARSGSSGELF
TRBJ2-1,TRBV30,ACSDRGQQF
TRBJ2-4,TRBV2,ASSEFRRSLAKNIQY
TRBJ1-4,TRBV6-1,ASSAPGQGREKLF
TRBJ1-6,TRBV28,ASTIGGGYSPLH
TRBJ2-2,TRBV19,ASSTRQGAYTGELF
TRBJ1-6,TRBV27,ASSLKPEVSPLH
TRBJ1-5,TRBV2,ASSVGGAGNQPQH
TRBJ1-1,TRBV30,AWGGGSYTEAF
TRBJ2-1,TRBV20-1,SAKERESHTMKQF
TRBJ2-5,TRBV6-1,ASSEGLAGGQETQY
TRBJ2-3,TRBV5-1,ASRLAGGGTDTQY
TRBJ2-2,TRBV29-1,SVRASGFANTGELF
TRBJ1-2,TRBV12-3/TRBV12-4,ASSLNGWGYT
TRBJ2-3,TRBV29-1,SVEDLAGEDTQY
TRBJ2-7,TRBV3-1,ASSQQAGYSYEQY
TRBJ1-1,TRBV12-3/TRBV12-4,ASSPAGELNTEAF
TRBJ2-5,TRBV5-5,ASSGTGAPQETQY
TRBJ2-1,TRBV5-5,ASSLGVAGAYNEQF
TRBJ2-1,TRBV6-1,VSSGTGGSYNEQF
TRBJ2-1,TRBV29-1,SRPGQDPYNEQF
TRBJ1-6,TRBV6-1,ASSGQGHNSPLH
TRBJ1-1,TRBV6-1,ATNFWGSTEAF
TRBJ1-5,TRBV10-3,AISGGTVNQPQH
TRBJ2-5,TRBV2,ASRVGTGGPAGGQETQY
TRBJ1-3,TRBV5-1,ASRTGTGNTIY
TRBJ2-2,TRBV20-1,SAEDQRGDTGELF
TRBJ1-5,TRBV13,ASSVPDSSQYSNQPQH
TRBJ2-2,TRBV20-1,SAGLAGGRFTGELF
TRBJ2-1,TRBV9,ASSVDSGPYNEQF
TRBJ2-2,TRBV7-9,ASSPQPIPEELF
TRBJ2-4,TRBV15,ATSPQAGGPGNIQY
TRBJ2-2,TRBV5-1,ASSLPYGELF
TRBJ1-2,TRBV30,AWSFLGRGTDGYT
TRBJ1-4,TRBV2,ASSEGRAGEKLF
TRBJ1-1,TRBV28,ASSNPADPRLGTEAF
TRBJ2-1,TRBV25-1,ASSGSTSGRGEQF
TRBJ1-2,TRBV3-1,ASSQMTGGGGYT
TRBJ2-1,TRBV20-1,SARHQLAGSYNEQF
TRBJ2-7,TRBV3-1,ASKPPGLNEQY
TRBJ2-3,TRBV4-1,ASSHRETTGSDTQY
TRBJ2-4,TRBV28,ASSTTREANIQY
TRBJ1-1,TRBV28,ASRVGQVNTEAF
TRBJ2-3,TRBV20-1,SARGGSADTQY
TRBJ2-1,TRBV30,AWSVPGLAVSSYNEQF
TRBJ1-5,TRBV6-2/TRBV6-3,ASSWRGINQPQH
TRBJ2-3,TRBV11-2,ASSLSGGAITTDTQY